This T cell receptor beta chain was sequenced in a study of esophageal squamous cell carcinoma under preoperative chemotherapy. A single record per CDR3 protein comes from TCRdb applying MiXCR to the PCR reads. The table lists fewer than 20,000 distinct CDR3 sequences, 35% to 55% of them singletons. Specified time point: after preoperative PTX-NDP chemotherapy. In this sample, this clonotype turned up many times. This TCR was recovered from a human donor with esophageal squamous cell carcinoma. The donor label of this sample is uncertain. The specimen was obtained from a patient given preoperative chemotherapy.

CDR3 DNA: TGTGCCAGCAGCCCCATCGTCTTAGTCTATACGCAGTATTTT. Protein: CASSPIVLVYTQYF. The genes are TRBV28 and TRBJ2-3, with D unclear. V was cut by 6 bases and J by 7 bases, with 17 bases left in between. CDR1 is MDHEN and CDR2 is SYDVKM in the germline V gene. This CDR3 region has 14 residues.